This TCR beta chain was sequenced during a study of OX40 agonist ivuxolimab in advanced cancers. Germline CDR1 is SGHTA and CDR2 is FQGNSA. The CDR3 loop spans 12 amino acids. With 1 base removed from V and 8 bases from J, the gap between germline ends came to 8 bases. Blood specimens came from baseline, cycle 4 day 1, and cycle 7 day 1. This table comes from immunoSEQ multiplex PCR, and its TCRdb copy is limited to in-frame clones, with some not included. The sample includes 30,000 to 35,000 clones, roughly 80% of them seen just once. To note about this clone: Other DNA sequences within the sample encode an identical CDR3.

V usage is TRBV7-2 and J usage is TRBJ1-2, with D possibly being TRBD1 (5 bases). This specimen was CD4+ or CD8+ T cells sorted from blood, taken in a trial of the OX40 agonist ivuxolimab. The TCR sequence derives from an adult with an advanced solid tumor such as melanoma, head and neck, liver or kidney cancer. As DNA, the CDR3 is TGTGCCAGCAGCTTAGGGGGCGGAGGCTACACCTTC. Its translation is CASSLGGGGYTF.